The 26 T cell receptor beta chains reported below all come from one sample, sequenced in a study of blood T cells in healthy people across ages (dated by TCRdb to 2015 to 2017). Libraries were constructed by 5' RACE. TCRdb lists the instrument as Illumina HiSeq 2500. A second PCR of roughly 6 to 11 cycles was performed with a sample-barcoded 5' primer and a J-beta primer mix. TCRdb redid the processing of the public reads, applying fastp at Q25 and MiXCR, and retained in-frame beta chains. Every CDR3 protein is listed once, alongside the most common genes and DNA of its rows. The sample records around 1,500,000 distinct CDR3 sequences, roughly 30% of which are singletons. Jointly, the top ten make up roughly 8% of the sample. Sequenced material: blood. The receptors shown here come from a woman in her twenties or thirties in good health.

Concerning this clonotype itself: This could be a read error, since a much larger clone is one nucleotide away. CDR3 sequence (DNA): TGTGCCACCAGCAGAGATTGGGACGGCCAAGGGACCCAGTACTTC. It codes for CATSRDWDGQGTQYF. The chain links TRBV15 to TRBJ2-5, with D perhaps TRBD1 or TRBD2 (5 bases each). This CDR3 spans 15 amino acids. Germline CDR1 reads LNHNV; CDR2 reads YYDKDF (reference sequence).

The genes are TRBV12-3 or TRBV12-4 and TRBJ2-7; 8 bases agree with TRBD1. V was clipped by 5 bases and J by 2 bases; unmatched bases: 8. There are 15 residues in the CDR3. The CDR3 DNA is TGTGCCAGCAGTGCACTTGGACAGGGAGCCTACGAGCAGTACTTC. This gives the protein CASSALGQGAYEQYF.

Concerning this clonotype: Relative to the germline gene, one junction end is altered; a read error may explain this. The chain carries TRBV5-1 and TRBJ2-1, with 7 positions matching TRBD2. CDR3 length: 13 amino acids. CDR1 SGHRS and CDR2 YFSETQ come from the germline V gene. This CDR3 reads CASATREVNGQFF. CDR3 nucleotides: TGCGCAAGCGCAACCCGGGAGGTCAATGGGCAGTTCTTC.

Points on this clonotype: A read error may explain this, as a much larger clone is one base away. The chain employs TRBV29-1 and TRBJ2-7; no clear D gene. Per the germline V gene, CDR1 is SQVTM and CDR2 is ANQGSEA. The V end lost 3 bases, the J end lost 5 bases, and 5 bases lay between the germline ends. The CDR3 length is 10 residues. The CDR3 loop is CSVDAHEQYF. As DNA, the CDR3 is TGCAGCGTTGATGCCCACGAGCAGTACTTC.

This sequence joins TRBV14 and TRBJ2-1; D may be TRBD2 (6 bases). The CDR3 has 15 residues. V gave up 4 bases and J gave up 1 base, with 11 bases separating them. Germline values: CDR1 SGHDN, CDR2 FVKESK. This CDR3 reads CASSLPAGSYNEQFF. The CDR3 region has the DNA TGTGCCAGCAGCCTTCCAGCGGGTTCCTACAATGAGCAGTTCTTC.

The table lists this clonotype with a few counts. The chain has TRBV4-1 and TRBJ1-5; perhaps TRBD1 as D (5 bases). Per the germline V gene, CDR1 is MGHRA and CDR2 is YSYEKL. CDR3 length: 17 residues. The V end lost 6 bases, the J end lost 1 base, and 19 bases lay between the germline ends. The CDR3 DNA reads TGCGCCAGCAGGCCCGGGGTACAGGCCTTAAGCAATCAGCCCCAGCATTTT. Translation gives CASRPGVQALSNQPQHF.

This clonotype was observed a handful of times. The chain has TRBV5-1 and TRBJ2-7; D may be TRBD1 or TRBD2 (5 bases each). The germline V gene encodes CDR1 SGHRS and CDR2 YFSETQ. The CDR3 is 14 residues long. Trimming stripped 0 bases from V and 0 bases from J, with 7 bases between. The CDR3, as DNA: TGCGCCAGCAGCTTGGACGGGGCCTCCTACGAGCAGTACTTC. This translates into CASSLDGASYEQYF.

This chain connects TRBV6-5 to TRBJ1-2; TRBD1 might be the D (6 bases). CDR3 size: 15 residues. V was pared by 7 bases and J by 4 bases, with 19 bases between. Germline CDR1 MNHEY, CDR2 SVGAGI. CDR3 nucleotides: TGTGCCAGCATCCAAAGGGGCAGGGGTTCCTATGGCTACACCTTC. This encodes CASIQRGRGSYGYTF.

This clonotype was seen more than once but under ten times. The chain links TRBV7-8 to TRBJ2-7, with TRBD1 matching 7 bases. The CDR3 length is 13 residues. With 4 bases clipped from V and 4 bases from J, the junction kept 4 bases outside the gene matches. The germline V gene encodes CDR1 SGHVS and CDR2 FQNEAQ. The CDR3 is CASSYQTGYEQYF. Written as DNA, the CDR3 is TGTGCCAGCAGCTACCAGACAGGGTACGAGCAGTACTTC.

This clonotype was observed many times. CDR3 in DNA: TGCGCCAGCAGCCAAGTAAGAGCCTCTGGGGCCAACGTCCTGACTTTC. Translation: CASSQVRASGANVLTF. This chain connects TRBV4-1 to TRBJ2-6; D unclear. CDR3 length: 16 amino acids. The ends were cut back, 1 base at V and 0 bases at J, with 7 bases in the middle. Per the germline V gene, CDR1 is MGHRA and CDR2 is YSYEKL.

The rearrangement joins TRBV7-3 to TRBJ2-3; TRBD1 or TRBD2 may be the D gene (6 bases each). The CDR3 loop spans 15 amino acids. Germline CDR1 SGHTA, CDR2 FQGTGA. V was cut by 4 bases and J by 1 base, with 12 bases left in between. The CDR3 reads CASSSRGQRTDTQYF. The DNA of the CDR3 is TGTGCCAGCAGCTCCCGGGGGCAGCGCACAGATACGCAGTATTTT.

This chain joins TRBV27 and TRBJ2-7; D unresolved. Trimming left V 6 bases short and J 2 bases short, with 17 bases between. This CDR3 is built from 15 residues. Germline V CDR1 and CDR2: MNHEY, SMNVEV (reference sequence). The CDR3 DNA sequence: TGTGCCAGCAGCGCCTCCGGAACAGCACCCTACGAGCAGTACTTC. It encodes CASSASGTAPYEQYF.

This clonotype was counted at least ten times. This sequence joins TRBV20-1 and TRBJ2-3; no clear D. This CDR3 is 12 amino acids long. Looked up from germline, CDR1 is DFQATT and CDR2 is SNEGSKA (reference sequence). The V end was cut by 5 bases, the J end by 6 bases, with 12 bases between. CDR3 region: CSAGPISDTQYF. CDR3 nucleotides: TGCAGTGCTGGTCCGATTTCCGATACGCAGTATTTT.

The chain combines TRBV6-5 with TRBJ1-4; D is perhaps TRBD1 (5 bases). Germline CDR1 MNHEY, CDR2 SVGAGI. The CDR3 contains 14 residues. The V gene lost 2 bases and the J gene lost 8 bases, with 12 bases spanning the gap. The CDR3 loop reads CASSYAREREKLFF. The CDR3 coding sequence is TGTGCCAGCAGTTACGCCAGGGAAAGAGAAAAACTGTTTTTT.

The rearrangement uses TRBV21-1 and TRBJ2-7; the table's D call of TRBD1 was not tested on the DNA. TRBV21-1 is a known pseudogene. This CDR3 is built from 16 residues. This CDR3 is CASSLQGGEGPYEQYF. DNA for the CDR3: TGTGCCAGCAGCCTGCAGGGGGGAGAGGGCCCCTACGAGCAGTACTTC.

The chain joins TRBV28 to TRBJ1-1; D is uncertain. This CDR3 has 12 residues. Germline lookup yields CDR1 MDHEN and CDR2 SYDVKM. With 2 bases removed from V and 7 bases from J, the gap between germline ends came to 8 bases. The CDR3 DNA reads TGTGCCAGCAGTTTAAGGTCGATTGAAGCTTTCTTT. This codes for CASSLRSIEAFF.

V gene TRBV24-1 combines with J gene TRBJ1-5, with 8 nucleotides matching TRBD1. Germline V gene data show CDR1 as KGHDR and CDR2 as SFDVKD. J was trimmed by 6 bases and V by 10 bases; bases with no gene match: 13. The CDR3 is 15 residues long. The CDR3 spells CATSESGGSSQPQHF. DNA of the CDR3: TGTGCCACGAGCGAGTCAGGGGGCTCGAGTCAGCCCCAGCATTTT.

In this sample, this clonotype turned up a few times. CDR3 coding DNA: TGTGCCAGCAGGGGGACTAGCGGGAGCACAGATACGCAGTATTTT. This gives the protein CASRGTSGSTDTQYF. The chain joins TRBV7-9 to TRBJ2-3, with TRBD2 matching 12 bases. This CDR3 contains 15 residues. CDR1 is SEHNR and CDR2 is FQNEAQ in the germline V gene (reference sequence). V was pared by 6 bases and J by 0 bases, with 1 base of the junction left unmatched.

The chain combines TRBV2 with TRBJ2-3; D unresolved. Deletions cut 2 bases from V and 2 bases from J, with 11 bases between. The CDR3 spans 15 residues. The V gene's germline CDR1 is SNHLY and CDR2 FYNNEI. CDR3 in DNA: TGTGCCAGCAGTGAATTGATTGGGGACACAGATACGCAGTATTTT. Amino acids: CASSELIGDTDTQYF.

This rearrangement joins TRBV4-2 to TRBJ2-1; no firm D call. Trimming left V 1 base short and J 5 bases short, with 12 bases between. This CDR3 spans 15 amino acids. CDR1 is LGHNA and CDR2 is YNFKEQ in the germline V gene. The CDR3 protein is CASSQAEDSNNEQFF. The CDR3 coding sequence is TGTGCCAGCAGCCAAGCAGAAGATTCCAACAATGAGCAGTTCTTC.

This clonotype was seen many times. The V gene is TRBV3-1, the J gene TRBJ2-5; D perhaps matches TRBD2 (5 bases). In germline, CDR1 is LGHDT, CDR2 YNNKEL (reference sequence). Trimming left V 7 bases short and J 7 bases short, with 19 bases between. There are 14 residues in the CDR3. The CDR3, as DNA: TGTGCCAGCACGAGCTACGGGGAGACGGGGACCCAGTACTTC. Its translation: CASTSYGETGTQYF.

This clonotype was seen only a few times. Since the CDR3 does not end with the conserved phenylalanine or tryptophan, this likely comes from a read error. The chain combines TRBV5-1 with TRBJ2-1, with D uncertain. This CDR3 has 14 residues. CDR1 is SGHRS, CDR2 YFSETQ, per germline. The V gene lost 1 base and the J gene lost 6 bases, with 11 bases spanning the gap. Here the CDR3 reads CASSLYVRRNEQFC. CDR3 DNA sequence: TGCGCCAGCAGCTTGTATGTACGTCGCAATGAGCAGTTCTGC.

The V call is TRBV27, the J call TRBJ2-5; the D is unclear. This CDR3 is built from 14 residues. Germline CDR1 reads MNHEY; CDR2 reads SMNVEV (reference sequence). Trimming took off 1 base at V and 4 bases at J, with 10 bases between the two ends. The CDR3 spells CASSLLDRRETQYF. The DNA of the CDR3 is TGTGCCAGCAGTTTATTAGACCGGCGAGAGACCCAGTACTTC.

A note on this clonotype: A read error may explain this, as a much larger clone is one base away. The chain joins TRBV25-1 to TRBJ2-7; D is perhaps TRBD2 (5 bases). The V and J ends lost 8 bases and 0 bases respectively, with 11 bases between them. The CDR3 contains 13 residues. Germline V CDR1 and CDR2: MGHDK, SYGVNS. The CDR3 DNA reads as TGTGCCAGCGGTGTTAGCGTCTCCTACGAGCAGTACTTC. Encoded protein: CASGVSVSYEQYF.

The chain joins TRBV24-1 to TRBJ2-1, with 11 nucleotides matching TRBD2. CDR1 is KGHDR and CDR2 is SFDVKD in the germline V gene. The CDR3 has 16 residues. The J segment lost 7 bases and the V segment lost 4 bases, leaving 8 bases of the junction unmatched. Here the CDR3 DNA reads TGTGCCACCAGTGACTCACTAGCGGGAGCCCGTAATGAGCAGTTCTTC. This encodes CATSDSLAGARNEQFF.

The CDR3 sequence: CACTSGGSKNIQYF. For the CDR3, the DNA is TGTGCCTGCACCTCAGGGGGCTCCAAAAACATTCAGTACTTC. The chain couples TRBV6-6 to TRBJ2-4, with 8 bases identical to TRBD1. This CDR3 spans 14 amino acids. Germline CDR1 is MNHNY and CDR2 is SVGAGI (reference sequence). Trimming at V came to 11 bases and at J to 2 bases, leaving 8 bases not matched to a gene.